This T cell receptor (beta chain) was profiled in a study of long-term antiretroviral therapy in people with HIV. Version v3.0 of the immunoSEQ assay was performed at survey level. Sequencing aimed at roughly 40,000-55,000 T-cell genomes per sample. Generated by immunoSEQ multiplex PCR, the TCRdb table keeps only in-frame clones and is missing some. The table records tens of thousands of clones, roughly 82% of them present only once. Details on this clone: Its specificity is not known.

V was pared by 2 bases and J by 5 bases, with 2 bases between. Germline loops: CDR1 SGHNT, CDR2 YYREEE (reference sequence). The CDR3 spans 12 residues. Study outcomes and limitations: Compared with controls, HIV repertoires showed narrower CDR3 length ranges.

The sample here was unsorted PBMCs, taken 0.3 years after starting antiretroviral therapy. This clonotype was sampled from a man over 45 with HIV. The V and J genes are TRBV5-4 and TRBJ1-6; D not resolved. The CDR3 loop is CASSLDNSPLHF. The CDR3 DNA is TGTGCCAGCAGCTTAGATAATTCACCCCTCCACTTT.